This T cell receptor (beta chain) was captured by sequencing in a study of sequential checkpoint blockade in melanoma. Overall study: After nivolumab or ipilimumab alone, about 22 patients had week-13 rebiopsies.

By share, this clone ranks as large. With 1 base removed from V and 0 bases from J, the gap between germline ends came to 12 bases. The germline V gene has CDR1 MGHRA and CDR2 YSYEKL. The CDR3 length is 16 residues. Here immunoSEQ multiplex PCR was the method, and the copy in TCRdb shows in-frame clones only, minus some. The repertoire holds 460 or so clones, with roughly a fifth as singletons. Treatment noted: randomized to nivolumab then ipilimumab (arm A) or the reverse (arm B). This rearrangement joins TRBV4-1 to TRBJ1-1; D not resolved. This TCR came from a human donor with melanoma. This material consisted of tumor tissue (inferred from file names), taken from a patient given nivolumab and ipilimumab in sequence. The CDR3 loop is CASSQGPSPLNTEAFF. In DNA, the CDR3 is TGCGCCAGCAGCCAAGGGCCGTCACCCTTGAACACTGAAGCTTTCTTT.